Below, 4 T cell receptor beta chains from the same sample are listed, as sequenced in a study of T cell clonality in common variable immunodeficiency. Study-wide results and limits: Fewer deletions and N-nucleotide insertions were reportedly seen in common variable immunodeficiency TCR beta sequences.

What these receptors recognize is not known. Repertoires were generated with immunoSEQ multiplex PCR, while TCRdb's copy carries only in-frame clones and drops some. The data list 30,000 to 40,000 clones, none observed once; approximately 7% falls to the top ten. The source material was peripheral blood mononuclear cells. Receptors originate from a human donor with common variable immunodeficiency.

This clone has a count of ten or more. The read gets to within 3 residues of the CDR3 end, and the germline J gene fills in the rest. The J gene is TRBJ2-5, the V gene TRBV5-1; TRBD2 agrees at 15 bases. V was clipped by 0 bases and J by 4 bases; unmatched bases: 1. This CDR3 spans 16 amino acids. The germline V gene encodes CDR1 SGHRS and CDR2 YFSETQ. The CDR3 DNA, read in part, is TGCGCCAGCAGCTTGGTGGGACTAGCGGGAGGAGAGACC. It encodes CASSLVGLAGGET. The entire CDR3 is CASSLVGLAGGETQYF.

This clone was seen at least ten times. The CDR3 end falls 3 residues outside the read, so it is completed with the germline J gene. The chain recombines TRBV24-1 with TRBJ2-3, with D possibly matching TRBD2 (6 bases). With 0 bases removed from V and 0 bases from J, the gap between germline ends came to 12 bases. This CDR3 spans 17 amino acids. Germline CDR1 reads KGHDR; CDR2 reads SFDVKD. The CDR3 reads CATSDLRGDSSTDTQYF. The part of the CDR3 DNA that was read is TGTGCCACCAGTGATTTGCGAGGGGACTCCAGCACAGATACG.

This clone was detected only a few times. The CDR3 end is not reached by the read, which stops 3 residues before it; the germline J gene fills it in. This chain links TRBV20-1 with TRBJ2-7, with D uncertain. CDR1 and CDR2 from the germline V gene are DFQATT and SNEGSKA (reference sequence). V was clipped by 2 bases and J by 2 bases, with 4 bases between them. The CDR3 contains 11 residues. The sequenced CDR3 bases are TGCAGTGCTAGAACAACCTACGAG. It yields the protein CSARTTYE. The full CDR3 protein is CSARTTYEQYF.

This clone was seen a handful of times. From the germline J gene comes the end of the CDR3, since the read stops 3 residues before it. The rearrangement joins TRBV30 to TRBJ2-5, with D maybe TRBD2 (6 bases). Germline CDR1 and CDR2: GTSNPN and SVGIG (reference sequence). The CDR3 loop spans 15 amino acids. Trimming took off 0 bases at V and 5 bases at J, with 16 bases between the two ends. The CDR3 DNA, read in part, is TGTGCCTGGAGTGTATTGGGCGGGGAGTGGGAGACC. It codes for CAWSVLGGEWET. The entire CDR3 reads CAWSVLGGEWETQYF.